Following are 2 T cell receptor beta chains from one sample sequenced in a study of T cell repertoires in cytomegalovirus infection. TCRdb re-called the reads with MiXCR, one entry per CDR3 protein. The table lists 76,000 or so distinct CDR3 sequences, less than 4.5% of them singletons, with under 5.5% in the top ten. Source material: PBMCs. These receptors originate from a human donor in good health (CMV status not recorded). Some clones in this sample may be carry-over from other donors' samples.

The table lists this clonotype with many counts. V usage is TRBV4-3 and J usage is TRBJ2-1; tentative D call: TRBD1 (6 bases). V lost 1 base and J 8 bases, leaving 12 bases between the germline ends. CDR3 length equals 14 residues. The V gene's germline CDR1 is LGHNA and CDR2 YSLEER. The CDR3 here is CASSQGYRDHEQFF. CDR3 sequence (DNA): TGCGCCAGCAGCCAAGGTTACAGGGACCATGAGCAGTTCTTC.

This clonotype was detected many times. V and J are TRBV10-3 and TRBJ2-3, with a weak D call TRBD1 (6 bases). Trimming cost V 7 bases and J 3 bases, with 14 bases left between them. Germline V gene lookup returns CDR1 ENHRY and CDR2 SYGVKD. The CDR3 is 14 residues long. The CDR3 region has the DNA TGTGCCATCAAGCAGGGCAGGGGTACAGATACGCAGTATTTT. This sequence encodes CAIKQGRGTDTQYF.